This TCR beta chain was recovered during a study of T cells in Graves' hyperthyroidism and ophthalmopathy. Stable disease denoted Graves' hyperthyroidism without ophthalmopathy progression within 18 months. What was amplified from RNA transcripts were TCR beta CDR3 regions. HTBI primers were the set used in a first-round RT-PCR of the TCR CDR3. One entry per CDR3 protein, called by TCRdb with MiXCR from the multiplex PCR reads. There are 350,000 to 400,000 distinct CDR3 sequences in the sample; 19% occur only once, and 3% to 4.5% lies in the top ten. This clonotype was observed at least ten times. CDR1 is MDHEN and CDR2 is SYDVKM in the germline V gene. Trimming shortened V by 7 bases and J by 0 bases, and 10 bases separated the two germline ends. The CDR3 runs 13 residues.

Sequencing was done on a sample of blood. This TCR was sampled from a young woman with Graves' hyperthyroidism. The J gene is TRBJ2-7, the V gene TRBV28; no clear D gene. The CDR3: CASTLPSSYEQYF. As DNA, the CDR3 is TGTGCCAGCACCCTTCCTAGCTCCTACGAGCAGTACTTC.